The entry below gives a single T cell receptor (beta chain) sequence along with its context. Antigen specificity is unknown. This entry is derived from a study of shared clonotypes between healthy human individuals. Study summary: With ages of 18 to 49, the donors were a couple of women and three men.

Germline V gives CDR1 SGHDT, CDR2 YYEEEE. Trimming removed 3 bases at V and 0 bases at J, with 11 bases between. CDR3 length: 15 amino acids. Study-wide findings and caveats: Naive subsets generally had larger estimated richness than memory subsets.

The authors ran the assay at deep level. The protocol was immunoSEQ multiplex PCR, while the TCRdb copy is restricted to in-frame clones and leaves out a portion. The sample carries 2 million or so clones, around 95% recorded once. The gene calls are TRBV5-6 and TRBJ2-3, with a tentative D call TRBD2 (5 bases). The sample was naive CD4+ T cells sorted from blood. Stated subset: CD45RA+ positively selected. The receptor comes from a man younger than 30 in good health. CDR3 nucleotides: TGTGCCAGCAGCTGGATTGGGAGCAGCACAGATACGCAGTATTTT. It yields the protein CASSWIGSSTDTQYF.